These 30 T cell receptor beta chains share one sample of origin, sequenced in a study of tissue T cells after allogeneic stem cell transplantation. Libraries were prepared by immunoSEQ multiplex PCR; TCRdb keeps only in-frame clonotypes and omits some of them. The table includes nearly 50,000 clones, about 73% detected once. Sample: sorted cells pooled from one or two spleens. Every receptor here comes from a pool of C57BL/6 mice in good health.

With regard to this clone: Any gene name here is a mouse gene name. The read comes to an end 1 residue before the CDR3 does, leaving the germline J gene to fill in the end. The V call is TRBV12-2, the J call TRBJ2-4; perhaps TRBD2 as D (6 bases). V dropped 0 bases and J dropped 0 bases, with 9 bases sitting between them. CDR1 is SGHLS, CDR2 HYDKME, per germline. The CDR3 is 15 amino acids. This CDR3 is CASSLRTASQNTLYF. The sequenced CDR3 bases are TGTGCCAGCTCTCTCAGGACTGCTAGTCAAAACACCTTGTAC.

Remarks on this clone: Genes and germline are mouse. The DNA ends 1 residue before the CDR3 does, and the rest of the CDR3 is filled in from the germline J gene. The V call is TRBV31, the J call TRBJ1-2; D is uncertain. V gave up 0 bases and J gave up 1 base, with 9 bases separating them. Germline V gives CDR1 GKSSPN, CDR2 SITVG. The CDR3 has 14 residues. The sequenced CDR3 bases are TGTGCCTGGAGTCTAGAGGGCAGAAACTCCGACTACACC. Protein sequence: CAWSLEGRNSDYT. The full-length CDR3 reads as CAWSLEGRNSDYTF.

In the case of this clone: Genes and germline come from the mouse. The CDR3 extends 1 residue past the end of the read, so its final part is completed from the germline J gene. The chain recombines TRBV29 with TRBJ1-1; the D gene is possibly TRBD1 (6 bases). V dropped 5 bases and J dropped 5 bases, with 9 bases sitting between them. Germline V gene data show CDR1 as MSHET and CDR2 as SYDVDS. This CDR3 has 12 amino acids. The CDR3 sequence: CASSIQGTEVFF. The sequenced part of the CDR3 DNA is TGTGCTAGCAGTATACAGGGAACAGAAGTCTTC.

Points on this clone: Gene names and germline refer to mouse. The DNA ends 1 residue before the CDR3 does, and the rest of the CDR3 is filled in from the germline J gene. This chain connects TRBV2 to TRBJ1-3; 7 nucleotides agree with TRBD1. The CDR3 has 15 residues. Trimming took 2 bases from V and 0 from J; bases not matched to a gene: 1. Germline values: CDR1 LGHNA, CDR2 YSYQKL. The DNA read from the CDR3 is TGTGCCAGCAGCCAACAGGGGGGTTCTGGAAATACGCTCTAT. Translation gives CASSQQGGSGNTLY. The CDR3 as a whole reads CASSQQGGSGNTLYF.

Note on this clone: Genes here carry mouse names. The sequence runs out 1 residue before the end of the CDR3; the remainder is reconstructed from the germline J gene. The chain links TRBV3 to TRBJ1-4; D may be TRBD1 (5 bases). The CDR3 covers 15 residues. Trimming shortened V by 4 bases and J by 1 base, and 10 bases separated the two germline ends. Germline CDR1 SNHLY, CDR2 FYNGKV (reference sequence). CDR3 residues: CASSWTQGSNERLFF. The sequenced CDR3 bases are TGTGCCAGCAGCTGGACGCAGGGTTCCAACGAAAGATTATTT.

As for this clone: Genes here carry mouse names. This CDR3 reads CASSEPGTGGGQDTQYF. The covered CDR3 bases are TGTGCCAGCAGTGAGCCTGGGACTGGGGGGGGCCAAGACACCCAGTAC. This chain connects TRBV13-1 to TRBJ2-5, with 13 bases identical to TRBD2. The read gets to within 1 residue of the CDR3 end, and the germline J gene fills in the rest. This CDR3 is built from 17 residues. The V gene end was trimmed by 2 bases and the J gene end by 2 bases; junction bases not matched to a gene: 5. CDR1 NSHNY and CDR2 SYGAGN come from the germline V gene.

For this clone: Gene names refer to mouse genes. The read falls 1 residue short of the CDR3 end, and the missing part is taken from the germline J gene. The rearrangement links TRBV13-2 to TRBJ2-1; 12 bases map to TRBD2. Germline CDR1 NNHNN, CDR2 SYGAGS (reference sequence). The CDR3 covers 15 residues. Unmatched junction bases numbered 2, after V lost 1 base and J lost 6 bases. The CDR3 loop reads CASGDPDWGGAEQFF. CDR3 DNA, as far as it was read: TGTGCCAGCGGTGATCCGGACTGGGGGGGTGCTGAGCAGTTC.

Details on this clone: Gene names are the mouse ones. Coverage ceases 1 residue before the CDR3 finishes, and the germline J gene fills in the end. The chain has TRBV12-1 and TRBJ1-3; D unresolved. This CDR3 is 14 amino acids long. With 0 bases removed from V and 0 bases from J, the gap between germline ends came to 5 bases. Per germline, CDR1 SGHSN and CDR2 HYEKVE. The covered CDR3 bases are TGTGCCAGCTCTCTCGGAAATTCTGGAAATACGCTCTAT. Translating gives CASSLGNSGNTLY. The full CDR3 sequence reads CASSLGNSGNTLYF.

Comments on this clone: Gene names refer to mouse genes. CDR3 DNA, as far as it was read: TGTGCCAGCAGCCAAGAGCCTGGGGGGTCAAACACCTTGTAC. It yields the protein CASSQEPGGSNTLY. The entire CDR3 is CASSQEPGGSNTLYF. The chain employs TRBV2 and TRBJ2-4, with 8 bases fitting TRBD2. The observed sequence ends 1 residue before the CDR3 terminus, with the missing tail filled in from the germline J gene. J was trimmed by 5 bases and V by 0 bases; bases with no gene match: 4. CDR3 size: 15 residues. Germline CDR1 is LGHNA and CDR2 is YSYQKL.

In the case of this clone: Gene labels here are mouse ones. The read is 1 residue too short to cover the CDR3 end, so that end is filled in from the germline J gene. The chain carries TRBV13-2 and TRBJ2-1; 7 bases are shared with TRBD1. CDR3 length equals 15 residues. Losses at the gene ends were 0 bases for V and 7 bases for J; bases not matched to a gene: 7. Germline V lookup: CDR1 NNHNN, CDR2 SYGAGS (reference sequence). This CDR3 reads CASGDGPGGEAEQFF. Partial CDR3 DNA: TGTGCCAGCGGTGATGGGCCAGGGGGAGAGGCTGAGCAGTTC.

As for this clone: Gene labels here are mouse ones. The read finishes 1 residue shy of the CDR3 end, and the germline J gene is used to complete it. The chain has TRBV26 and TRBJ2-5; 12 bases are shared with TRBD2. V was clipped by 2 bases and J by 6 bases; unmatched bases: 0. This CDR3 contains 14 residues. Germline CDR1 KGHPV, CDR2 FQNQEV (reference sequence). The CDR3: CASSLGTGGDTQYF. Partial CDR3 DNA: TGTGCCAGCAGTCTGGGGACTGGGGGGGACACCCAGTAC.

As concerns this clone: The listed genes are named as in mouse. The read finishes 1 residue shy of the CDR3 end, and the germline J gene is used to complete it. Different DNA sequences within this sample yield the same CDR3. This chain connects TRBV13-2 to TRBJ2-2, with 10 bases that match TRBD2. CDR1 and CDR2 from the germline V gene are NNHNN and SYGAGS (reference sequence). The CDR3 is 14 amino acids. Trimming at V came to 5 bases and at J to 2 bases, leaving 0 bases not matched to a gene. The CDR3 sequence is CASGDWGNTGQLYF. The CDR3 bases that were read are TGTGCCAGCGGGGACTGGGGGAACACCGGGCAGCTCTAC.

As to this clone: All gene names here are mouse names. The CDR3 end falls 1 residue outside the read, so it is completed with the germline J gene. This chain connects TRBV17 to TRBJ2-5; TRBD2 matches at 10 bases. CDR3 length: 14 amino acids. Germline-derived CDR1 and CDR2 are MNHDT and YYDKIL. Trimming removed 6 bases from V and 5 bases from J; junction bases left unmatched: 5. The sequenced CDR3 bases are TGTGCTAGCAGGCCCGGGACTGGGGTAGACACCCAGTAC. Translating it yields CASRPGTGVDTQY. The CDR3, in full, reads CASRPGTGVDTQYF. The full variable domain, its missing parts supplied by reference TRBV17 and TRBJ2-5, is DTTVKQNPRYKLARVGKPVNLICSQTMNHDTMYWYQKKPNQAPKLLLFYYDKILNREADTFEKFQSSRPNNSFCSLYIGSAGLEYSAMYLCASRPGTGVDTQYFGPGTRLLVL.

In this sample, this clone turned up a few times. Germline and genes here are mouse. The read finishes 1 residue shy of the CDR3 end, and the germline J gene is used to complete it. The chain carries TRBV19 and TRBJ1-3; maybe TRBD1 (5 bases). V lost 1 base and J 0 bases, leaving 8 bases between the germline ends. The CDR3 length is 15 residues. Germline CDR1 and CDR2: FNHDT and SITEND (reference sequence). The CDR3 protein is CASSIQGASGNTLYF. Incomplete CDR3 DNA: TGTGCCAGCAGTATACAGGGAGCTTCTGGAAATACGCTCTAT.

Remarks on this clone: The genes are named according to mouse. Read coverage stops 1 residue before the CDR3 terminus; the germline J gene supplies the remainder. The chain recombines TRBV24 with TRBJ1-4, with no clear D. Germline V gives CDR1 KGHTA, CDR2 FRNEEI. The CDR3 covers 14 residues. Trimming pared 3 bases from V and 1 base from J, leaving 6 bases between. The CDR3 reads CASSLTGSNERLFF. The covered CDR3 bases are TGTGCCAGCAGTCTCACGGGTTCCAACGAAAGATTATTT.

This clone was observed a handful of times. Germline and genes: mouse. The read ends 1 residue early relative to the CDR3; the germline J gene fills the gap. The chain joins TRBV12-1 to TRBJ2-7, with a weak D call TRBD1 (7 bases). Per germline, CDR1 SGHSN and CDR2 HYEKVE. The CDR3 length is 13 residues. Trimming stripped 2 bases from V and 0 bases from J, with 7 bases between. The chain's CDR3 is CASSQGASYEQYF. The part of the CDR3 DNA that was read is TGTGCCAGCTCTCAGGGGGCCTCCTATGAACAGTAC.

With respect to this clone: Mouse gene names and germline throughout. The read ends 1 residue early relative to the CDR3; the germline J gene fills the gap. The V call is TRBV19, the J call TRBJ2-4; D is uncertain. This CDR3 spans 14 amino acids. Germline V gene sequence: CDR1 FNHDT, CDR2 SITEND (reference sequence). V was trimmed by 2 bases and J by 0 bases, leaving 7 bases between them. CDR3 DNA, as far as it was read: TGTGCCAGCAGTATTTCGGGCAGTCAAAACACCTTGTAC. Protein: CASSISGSQNTLY. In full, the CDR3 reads CASSISGSQNTLYF. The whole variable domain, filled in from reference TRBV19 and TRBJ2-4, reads GGIITQTPKFLIGQEGQKLTLKCQQNFNHDTMYWYRQDSGKGLRLIYYSITENDLQKGDLSEGYDASREKKSSFSLTVTSAQKNEMAVFLCASSISGSQNTLYFGAGTRLSVL.

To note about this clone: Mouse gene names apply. The part of the CDR3 DNA that was read is TGTGGTGCTTTGACTGGGGGTGCAGAAACGCTGTAT. It yields the protein CGALTGGAETLY. The full-length CDR3 reads as CGALTGGAETLYF. The V call is TRBV20, the J call TRBJ2-3, with 8 bases lining up with TRBD2. The read finishes 1 residue shy of the CDR3 end, and the germline J gene is used to complete it. The CDR3 loop spans 13 amino acids. CDR1 and CDR2 (germline): GFQATS, STVNSAI. The V and J ends lost 5 bases and 1 base, in that order; junction bases with no gene match: 2.

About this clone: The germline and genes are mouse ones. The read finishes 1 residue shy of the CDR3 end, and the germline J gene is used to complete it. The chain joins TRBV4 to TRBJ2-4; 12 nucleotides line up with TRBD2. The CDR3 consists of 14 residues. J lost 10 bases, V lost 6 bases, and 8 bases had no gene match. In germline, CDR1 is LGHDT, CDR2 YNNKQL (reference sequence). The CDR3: CASSPGTGGMPLYF. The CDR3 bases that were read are TGTGCCAGCAGTCCCGGGACTGGGGGGATGCCCTTGTAC.

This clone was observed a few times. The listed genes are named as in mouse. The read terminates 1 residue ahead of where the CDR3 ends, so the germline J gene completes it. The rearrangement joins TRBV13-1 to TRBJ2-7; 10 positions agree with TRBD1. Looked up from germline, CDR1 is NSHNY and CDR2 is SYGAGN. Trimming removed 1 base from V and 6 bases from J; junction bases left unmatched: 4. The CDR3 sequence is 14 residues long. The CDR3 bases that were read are TGTGCCAGCAGTGATCTGACAGGGGGCGCTGAACAGTAC. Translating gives CASSDLTGGAEQY. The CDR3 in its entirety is CASSDLTGGAEQYF.

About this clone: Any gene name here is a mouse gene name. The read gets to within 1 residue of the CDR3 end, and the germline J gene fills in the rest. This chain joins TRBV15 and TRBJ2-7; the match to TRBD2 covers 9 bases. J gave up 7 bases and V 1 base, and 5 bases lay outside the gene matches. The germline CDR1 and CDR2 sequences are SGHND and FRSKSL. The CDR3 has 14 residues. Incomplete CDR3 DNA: TGTGCCAGCAGTTTAGTGGGGGGGCGCGGAGAACAGTAC. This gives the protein CASSLVGGRGEQY. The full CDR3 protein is CASSLVGGRGEQYF.

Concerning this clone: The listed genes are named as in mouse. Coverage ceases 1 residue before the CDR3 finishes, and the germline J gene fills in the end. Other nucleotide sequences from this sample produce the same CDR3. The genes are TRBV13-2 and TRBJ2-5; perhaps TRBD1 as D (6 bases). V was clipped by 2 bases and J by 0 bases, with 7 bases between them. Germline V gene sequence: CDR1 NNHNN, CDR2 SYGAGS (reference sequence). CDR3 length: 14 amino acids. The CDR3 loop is CASGDRGNQDTQYF. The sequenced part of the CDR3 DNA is TGTGCCAGCGGTGACAGGGGTAACCAAGACACCCAGTAC.

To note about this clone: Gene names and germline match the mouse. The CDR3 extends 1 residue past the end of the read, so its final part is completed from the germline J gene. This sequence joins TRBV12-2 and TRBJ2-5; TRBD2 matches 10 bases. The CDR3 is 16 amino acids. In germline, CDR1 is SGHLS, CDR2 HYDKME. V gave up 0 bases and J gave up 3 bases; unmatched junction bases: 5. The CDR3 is CASSLAGGALQDTQYF. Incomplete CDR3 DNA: TGTGCCAGCTCTCTCGCTGGGGGGGCGCTGCAAGACACCCAGTAC.

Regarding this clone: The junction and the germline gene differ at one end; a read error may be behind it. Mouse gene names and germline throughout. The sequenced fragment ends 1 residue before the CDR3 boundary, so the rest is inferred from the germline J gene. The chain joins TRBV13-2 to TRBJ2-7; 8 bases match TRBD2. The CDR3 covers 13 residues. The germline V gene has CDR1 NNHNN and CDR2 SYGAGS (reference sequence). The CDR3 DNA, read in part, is TGTGCCAGCAGTGATCCGGGGGGGCGTGAACAGTAC. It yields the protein CASSDPGGREQY. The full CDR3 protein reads CASSDPGGREQYF.

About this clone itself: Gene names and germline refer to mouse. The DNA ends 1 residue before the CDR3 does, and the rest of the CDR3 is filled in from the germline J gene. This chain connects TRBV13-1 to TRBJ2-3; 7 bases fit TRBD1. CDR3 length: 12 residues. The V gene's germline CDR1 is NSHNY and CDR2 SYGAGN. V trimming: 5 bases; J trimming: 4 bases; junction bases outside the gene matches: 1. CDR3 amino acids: CASRTGTETLYF. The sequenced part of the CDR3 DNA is TGTGCCAGCAGGACAGGGACAGAAACGCTGTAT.

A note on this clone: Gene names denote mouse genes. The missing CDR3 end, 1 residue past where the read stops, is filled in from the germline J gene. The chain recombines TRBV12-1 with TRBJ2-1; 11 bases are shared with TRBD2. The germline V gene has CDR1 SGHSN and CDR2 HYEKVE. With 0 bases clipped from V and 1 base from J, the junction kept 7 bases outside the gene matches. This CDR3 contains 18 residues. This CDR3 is CASSLEDWGDGNYAEQFF. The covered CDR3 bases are TGTGCCAGCTCTCTCGAGGACTGGGGGGATGGGAACTATGCTGAGCAGTTC.

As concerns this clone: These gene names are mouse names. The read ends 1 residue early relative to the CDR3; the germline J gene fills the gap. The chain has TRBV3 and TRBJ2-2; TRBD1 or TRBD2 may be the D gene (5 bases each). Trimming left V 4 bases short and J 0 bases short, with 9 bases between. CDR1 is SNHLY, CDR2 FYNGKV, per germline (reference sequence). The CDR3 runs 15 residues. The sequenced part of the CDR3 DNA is TGTGCCAGCAGCTCGGGACGGTCAAACACCGGGCAGCTCTAC. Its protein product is CASSSGRSNTGQLY. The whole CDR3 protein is CASSSGRSNTGQLYF.

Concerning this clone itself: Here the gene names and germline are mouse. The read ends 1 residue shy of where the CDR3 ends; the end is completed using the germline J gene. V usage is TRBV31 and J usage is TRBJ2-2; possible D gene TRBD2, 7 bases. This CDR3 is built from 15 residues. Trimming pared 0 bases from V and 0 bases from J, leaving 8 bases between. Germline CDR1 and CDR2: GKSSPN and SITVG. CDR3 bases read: TGTGCCTGGAGTCTAGGGGGGGCAAACACCGGGCAGCTCTAC. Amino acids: CAWSLGGANTGQLY. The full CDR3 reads CAWSLGGANTGQLYF. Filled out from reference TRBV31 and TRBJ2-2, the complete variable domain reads AQTIHQWPVAEIKAVGSPLSLGCTIKGKSSPNLYWYWQATGGTLQQLFYSITVGQVESVVQLNLSASRPKDDQFILSTEKLLLSHSGFYLCAWSLGGANTGQLYFGEGSKLTVL.

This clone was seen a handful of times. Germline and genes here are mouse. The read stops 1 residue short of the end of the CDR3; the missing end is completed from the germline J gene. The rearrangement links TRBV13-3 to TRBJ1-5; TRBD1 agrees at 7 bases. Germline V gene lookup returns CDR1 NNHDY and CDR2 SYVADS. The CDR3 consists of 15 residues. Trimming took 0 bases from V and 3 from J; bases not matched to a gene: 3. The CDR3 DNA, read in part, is TGTGCCAGCAGTGATGTGAGGGGGCCCAACCAGGCTCCGCTT. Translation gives CASSDVRGPNQAPL. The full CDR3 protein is CASSDVRGPNQAPLF.

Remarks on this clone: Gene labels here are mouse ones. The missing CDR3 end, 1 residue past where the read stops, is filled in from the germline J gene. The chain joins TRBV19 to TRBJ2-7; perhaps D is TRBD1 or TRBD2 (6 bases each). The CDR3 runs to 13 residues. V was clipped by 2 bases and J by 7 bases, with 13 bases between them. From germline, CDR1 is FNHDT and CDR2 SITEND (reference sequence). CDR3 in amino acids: CASSIGGAKEQYF. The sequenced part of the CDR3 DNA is TGTGCCAGCAGTATCGGGGGCGCGAAGGAACAGTAC.